This record looks at one T cell receptor beta chain sequence and its context. In the original workflow: Amplification of reference gene primers was used by the study to estimate nucleated cell counts. Some clones are missing from TCRdb's copy, which holds only in-frame ones; the method was immunoSEQ multiplex PCR. V and J calls and clone size are as listed in that table; D and trimming were resolved from the DNA. The sample yields some 120,000 clones, around 86% seen once. This record belongs to a study of blood T cell repertoires in COVID-19. On the study more broadly: COVID-19 samples collected from the United States, Italy and Spain covered acute and convalescent phases.

This CDR3 has 14 residues. The V gene end was trimmed by 11 bases and the J gene end by 0 bases; junction bases not matched to a gene: 7. Per the germline V gene, CDR1 is MGHDK and CDR2 is SYGVNS. The origin of this receptor is a woman aged 45-65 years who had recovered from COVID-19. The genes are TRBV25-1 and TRBJ1-2; 9 bases line up with TRBD1. Sample: peripheral blood. CDR3 sequence (DNA): TGTGCCTCCCAGGGACAGGGAGCTAACTATGGCTACACCTTC. Protein sequence: CASQGQGANYGYTF.